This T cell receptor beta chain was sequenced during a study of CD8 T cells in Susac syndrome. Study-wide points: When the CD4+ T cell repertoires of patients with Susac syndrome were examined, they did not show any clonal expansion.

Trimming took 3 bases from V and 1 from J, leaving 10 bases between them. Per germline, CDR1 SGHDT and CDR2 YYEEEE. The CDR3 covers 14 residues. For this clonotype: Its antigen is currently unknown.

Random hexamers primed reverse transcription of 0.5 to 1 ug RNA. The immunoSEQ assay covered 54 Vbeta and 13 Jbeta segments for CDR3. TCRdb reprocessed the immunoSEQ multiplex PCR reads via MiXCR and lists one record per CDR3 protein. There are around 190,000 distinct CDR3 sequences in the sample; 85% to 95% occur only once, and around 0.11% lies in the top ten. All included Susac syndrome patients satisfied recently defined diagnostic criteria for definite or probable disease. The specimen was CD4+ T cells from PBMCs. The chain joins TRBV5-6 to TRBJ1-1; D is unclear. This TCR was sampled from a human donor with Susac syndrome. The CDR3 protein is CASSSVTRNTEAFF. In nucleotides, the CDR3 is TGTGCCAGCAGCTCTGTAACTAGGAACACTGAAGCTTTCTTT.